These T cell receptor beta chains were read from a single sample in a study of shared clonotypes between healthy human individuals. TCRdb's copy holds only in-frame clones and misses some; the assay was immunoSEQ multiplex PCR. The sample has approximately 110,000 clones, around 64% seen once. The specimen sequenced was memory CD8+ T cells sorted from blood. These receptors originate from a woman younger than 45 in good health. The CDR3 runs from the conserved cysteine through the conserved F or W. Each record gives: J gene, CDR3 length, clone size, D gene, V gene, CDR3 protein, CDR3 DNA. D genes are given only for firm matches. Some rows have no size entry. The others give once, few or many, or a class for an expanded clone.

J gene: TRBJ1-5; CDR3 length: 14; clone size: few; D gene: -; V gene: TRBV19; CDR3 protein: CATHGSFSNQPQHF; CDR3 DNA: TGTGCCACCCACGGTTCCTTTAGCAATCAGCCCCAGCATTTT
J gene: TRBJ2-3; CDR3 length: 16; clone size: -; D gene: TRBD2; V gene: TRBV7-9; CDR3 protein: CASSRTTSVLTDTQYF; CDR3 DNA: TGTGCCAGCAGCCGCACTACTAGCGTGCTCACAGATACGCAGTATTTT
J gene: TRBJ2-1; CDR3 length: 22; clone size: -; D gene: TRBD2; V gene: TRBV30; CDR3 protein: CACTYRPPGLAGGPISYNEQFF; CDR3 DNA: TGTGCCTGTACGTACCGACCGCCGGGACTAGCGGGAGGGCCTATCTCCTACAATGAGCAGTTCTTC
J gene: TRBJ2-3; CDR3 length: 15; clone size: once; D gene: TRBD2; V gene: TRBV5-1; CDR3 protein: CASSIGTIEEDTQYF; CDR3 DNA: TGCGCCAGCAGCATTGGGACTATCGAAGAAGATACGCAGTATTTT
J gene: TRBJ2-2; CDR3 length: 12; clone size: few; D gene: -; V gene: TRBV19; CDR3 protein: CASWGNTGELFF; CDR3 DNA: TGTGCCAGCTGGGGAAACACCGGGGAGCTGTTTTTT
J gene: TRBJ2-2; CDR3 length: 15; clone size: -; D gene: -; V gene: TRBV9; CDR3 protein: CASSANSGNTGELFF; CDR3 DNA: TGTGCCAGCAGCGCCAATTCGGGGAACACCGGGGAGCTGTTTTTT
J gene: TRBJ1-1; CDR3 length: 14; clone size: -; D gene: -; V gene: TRBV21-1; CDR3 protein: CASSKVQDRLKAFF; CDR3 DNA: TGTGCCAGCAGCAAAGTACAAGACAGGCTGAAAGCTTTCTTT
J gene: TRBJ2-7; CDR3 length: 13; clone size: -; D gene: -; V gene: TRBV5-4; CDR3 protein: CASSLNDGYEQYF; CDR3 DNA: TGTGCCAGCAGCTTGAACGACGGGTACGAGCAGTACTTC
J gene: TRBJ1-1; CDR3 length: 15; clone size: -; D gene: TRBD1; V gene: TRBV7-9; CDR3 protein: CASSLAQGLRTEAFF; CDR3 DNA: TGTGCCAGCAGCCTAGCACAGGGGCTGCGCACTGAAGCTTTCTTT
J gene: TRBJ2-7; CDR3 length: 13; clone size: -; D gene: -; V gene: TRBV5-4; CDR3 protein: CASSRRLSAEQYF; CDR3 DNA: TGTGCCAGCAGCCGTCGACTGAGTGCGGAGCAGTACTTC
J gene: TRBJ1-1; CDR3 length: 13; clone size: -; D gene: TRBD1; V gene: TRBV10-3; CDR3 protein: CAIRQTGTVEAFF; CDR3 DNA: TGTGCCATCAGACAAACCGGGACAGTTGAAGCTTTCTTT
J gene: TRBJ1-2; CDR3 length: 10; clone size: few; D gene: -; V gene: TRBV21-1; CDR3 protein: CARTTCGYTF; CDR3 DNA: TGTGCCAGAACCACCTGCGGCTACACCTTC
J gene: TRBJ1-1; CDR3 length: 14; clone size: -; D gene: -; V gene: TRBV2; CDR3 protein: CASSVLGGDTEAFF; CDR3 DNA: TGTGCCAGCAGTGTTTTAGGGGGGGACACTGAAGCTTTCTTT
J gene: TRBJ2-7; CDR3 length: 12; clone size: -; D gene: TRBD1; V gene: TRBV2; CDR3 protein: CASSDDRDEQYF; CDR3 DNA: TGTGCCAGCAGTGACGACAGGGACGAGCAGTACTTC